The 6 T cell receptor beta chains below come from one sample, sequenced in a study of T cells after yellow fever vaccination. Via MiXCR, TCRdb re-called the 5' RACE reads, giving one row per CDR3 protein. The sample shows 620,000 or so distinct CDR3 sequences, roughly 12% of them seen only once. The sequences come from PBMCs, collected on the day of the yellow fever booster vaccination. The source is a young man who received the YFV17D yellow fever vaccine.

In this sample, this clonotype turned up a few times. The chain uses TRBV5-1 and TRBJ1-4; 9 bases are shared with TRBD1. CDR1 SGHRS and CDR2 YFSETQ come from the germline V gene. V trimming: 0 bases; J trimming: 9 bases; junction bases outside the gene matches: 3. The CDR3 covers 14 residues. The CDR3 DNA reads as TGCGCCAGCAGCTTGGAACAGGGGGCGCAAAAACTGTTTTTT. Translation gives CASSLEQGAQKLFF.

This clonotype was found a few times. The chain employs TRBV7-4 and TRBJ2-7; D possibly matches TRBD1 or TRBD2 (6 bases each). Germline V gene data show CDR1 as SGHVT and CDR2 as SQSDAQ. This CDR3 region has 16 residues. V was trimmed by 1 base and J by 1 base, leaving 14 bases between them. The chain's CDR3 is CASSLVSEGESYEQYF. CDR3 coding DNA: TGTGCCAGCAGCTTAGTATCGGAGGGGGAATCCTACGAGCAGTACTTC.

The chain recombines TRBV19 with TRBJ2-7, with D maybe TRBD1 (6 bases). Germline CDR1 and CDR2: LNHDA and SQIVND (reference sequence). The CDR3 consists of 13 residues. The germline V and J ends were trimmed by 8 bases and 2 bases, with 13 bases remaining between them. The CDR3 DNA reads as TGTGCCAGTGGTACGGGACAAACCTACGAGCAGTACTTC. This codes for CASGTGQTYEQYF.

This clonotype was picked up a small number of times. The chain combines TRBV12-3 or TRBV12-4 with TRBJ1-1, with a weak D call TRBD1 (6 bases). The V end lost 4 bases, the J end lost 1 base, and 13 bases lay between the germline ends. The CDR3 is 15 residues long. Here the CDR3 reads CASSSRLRGNTEAFF. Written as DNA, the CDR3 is TGTGCCAGCAGTTCGAGACTCAGGGGGAACACTGAAGCTTTCTTT.

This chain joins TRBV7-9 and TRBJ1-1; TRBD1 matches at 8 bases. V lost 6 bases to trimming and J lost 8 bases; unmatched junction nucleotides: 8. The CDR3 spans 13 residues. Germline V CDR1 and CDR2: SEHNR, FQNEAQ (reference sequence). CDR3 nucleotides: TGTGCCAGCAGTAAGACCCGGGACAGGGAAGCTTTCTTT. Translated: CASSKTRDREAFF. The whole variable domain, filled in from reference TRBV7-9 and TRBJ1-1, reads DTGVSQNPRHKITKRGQNVTFRCDPISEHNRLYWYRQTLGQGPEFLTYFQNEAQLEKSRLLSDRFSAERPKGSFSTLEIQRTEQGDSAMYLCASSKTRDREAFFGQGTRLTVV.

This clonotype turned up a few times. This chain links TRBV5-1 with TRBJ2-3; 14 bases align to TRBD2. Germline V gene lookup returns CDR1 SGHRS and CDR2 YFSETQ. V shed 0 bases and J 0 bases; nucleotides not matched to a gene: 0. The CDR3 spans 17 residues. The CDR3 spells CASSLGLAGGSTDTQYF. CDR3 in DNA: TGCGCCAGCAGCTTGGGACTAGCGGGAGGGAGCACAGATACGCAGTATTTT. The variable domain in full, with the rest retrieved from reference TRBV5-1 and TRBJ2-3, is KAGVTQTPRYLIKTRGQQVTLSCSPISGHRSVSWYQQTPGQGLQFLFEYFSETQRNKGNFPGRFSGRQFSNSRSEMNVSTLELGDSALYLCASSLGLAGGSTDTQYFGPGTRLTVL.